These 11 T cell receptor beta chains were sequenced from one sample in a study of CD4+ T cells in melanoma. Sequenced by immunoSEQ multiplex PCR; TCRdb stores in-frame clones only, minus some. The table has some 14,000 clones, roughly 84% seen once. The source material was cells from a culture (not recorded whether cultured in vitro). Receptors were obtained from a human donor with melanoma.

The count of this clone is one. The chain links TRBV5-4 to TRBJ1-1, with D hard to call. This CDR3 comprises 14 residues. CDR1 is SGHNT, CDR2 YYREEE, per germline (reference sequence). Trimming removed 0 bases at V and 1 base at J, with 7 bases between. CDR3 coding DNA: TGTGCCAGCAGCTTGGCACAGCCGAACACTGAAGCTTTCTTT. Translated, it gives CASSLAQPNTEAFF.

The chain's CDR3 is CASSLALGGALGFGAQYF. In DNA form, the CDR3 reads TGTGCCAGCAGTCTAGCCCTGGGGGGGGCTCTGGGGTTCGGTGCCCAGTACTTC. The rearrangement links TRBV27 to TRBJ2-5, with D possibly being TRBD2 (7 bases). Germline values: CDR1 MNHEY, CDR2 SMNVEV (reference sequence). The CDR3 contains 18 residues. V gave up 5 bases and J gave up 9 bases, with 31 bases separating them.

This clone was observed a handful of times. The CDR3 sequence: CASSARWGGYTF. CDR3 coding DNA: TGTGCCAGCAGTGCCCGGTGGGGAGGCTACACCTTC. The chain uses TRBV6-1 and TRBJ1-2; D unresolved. V dropped 4 bases and J dropped 8 bases, with 11 bases sitting between them. CDR1 and CDR2 from the germline V gene are MNHNS and SASEGT. The CDR3 runs to 12 residues.

V and J are TRBV30 and TRBJ1-5; D unresolved. Trimming shortened V by 5 bases and J by 0 bases, and 17 bases separated the two germline ends. The CDR3 is made up of 16 amino acids. The V gene's germline CDR1 is GTSNPN and CDR2 SVGIG (reference sequence). The CDR3 sequence: CAWGPAGQYSNQPQHF. CDR3 sequence (DNA): TGTGCCTGGGGACCGGCCGGTCAATATAGCAATCAGCCCCAGCATTTT.

The chain uses TRBV6-5 and TRBJ2-7, with D perhaps matching TRBD1 (6 bases). Trimming pared 0 bases from V and 2 bases from J, leaving 14 bases between. The CDR3 has 16 amino acids. CDR1 is MNHEY, CDR2 SVGAGI, per germline. The CDR3, as DNA: TGTGCCAGCAGTTACTCGGTCTTTTGGGGGCCCTACGAGCAGTACTTC. Its protein product is CASSYSVFWGPYEQYF.

The chain carries TRBV10-3 and TRBJ1-2; D not certain. There are 13 residues in the CDR3. From germline, CDR1 is ENHRY and CDR2 SYGVKD. V lost 0 bases, J lost 4 bases, and 6 bases lay in between. The CDR3 loop is CAISESTTYGYTF. The CDR3 DNA follows: TGTGCCATCAGTGAGTCGACTACCTATGGCTACACCTTC.

The genes are TRBV2 and TRBJ1-2, with D hard to call. V was clipped by 2 bases and J by 1 base, with 11 bases between them. There are 15 residues in the CDR3. Germline V gene sequence: CDR1 SNHLY, CDR2 FYNNEI. The CDR3 nucleotides are TGTGCCAGCAGTGAACCCCATTTGGGTAACTATGGCTACACCTTC. It specifies CASSEPHLGNYGYTF.

The rearrangement uses TRBV7-3 and TRBJ2-3, with D unclear. V was cut by 5 bases and J by 2 bases, with 14 bases left in between. The CDR3 is 15 amino acids. Germline V gene lookup returns CDR1 SGHTA and CDR2 FQGTGA. The CDR3 nucleotides read TGTGCCAGCAGCCCAACTCGGTCCGCCACAGATACGCAGTATTTT. Protein product: CASSPTRSATDTQYF. Based on the CDR3 plus reference TRBV7-3 and TRBJ2-3, the full variable domain is GAGVSQTPSNKVTEKGKYVELRCDPISGHTALYWYRQSLGQGPEFLIYFQGTGAADDSGLPNDRFFAVRPEGSVSTLKIQRTERGDSAVYLCASSPTRSATDTQYFGPGTRLTVL.

The chain has TRBV30 and TRBJ1-1; D is possibly TRBD1 (5 bases). Germline CDR1 and CDR2: GTSNPN and SVGIG (reference sequence). CDR3 length equals 14 residues. Trimming stripped 3 bases from V and 6 bases from J, with 17 bases between. The CDR3 sequence is CAWRNWDQTPEAFF. CDR3 nucleotides: TGTGCCTGGAGGAACTGGGACCAAACCCCTGAAGCTTTCTTT.

The J gene is TRBJ2-3, the V gene TRBV9; tentative D call: TRBD1 (8 bases). The CDR3 spans 18 residues. In germline, CDR1 is SGDLS, CDR2 YYNGEE. With 0 bases removed from V and 2 bases from J, the gap between germline ends came to 19 bases. CDR3 sequence reads: CASSVATGGALTTDTQYF. The CDR3 nucleotides are TGTGCCAGCAGCGTAGCTACAGGGGGGGCACTCACCACAGATACGCAGTATTTT.

V is TRBV5-1 and J is TRBJ2-3; 11 nucleotides align to TRBD2. The germline V gene encodes CDR1 SGHRS and CDR2 YFSETQ. This CDR3 contains 18 residues. Unmatched junction bases numbered 14, after V lost 3 bases and J lost 5 bases. The CDR3, as DNA: TGCGCCAGCAGCTCCGGATTCTTAGCGGGGGGGCATGGAGATACGCAGTATTTT. Translating it yields CASSSGFLAGGHGDTQYF.